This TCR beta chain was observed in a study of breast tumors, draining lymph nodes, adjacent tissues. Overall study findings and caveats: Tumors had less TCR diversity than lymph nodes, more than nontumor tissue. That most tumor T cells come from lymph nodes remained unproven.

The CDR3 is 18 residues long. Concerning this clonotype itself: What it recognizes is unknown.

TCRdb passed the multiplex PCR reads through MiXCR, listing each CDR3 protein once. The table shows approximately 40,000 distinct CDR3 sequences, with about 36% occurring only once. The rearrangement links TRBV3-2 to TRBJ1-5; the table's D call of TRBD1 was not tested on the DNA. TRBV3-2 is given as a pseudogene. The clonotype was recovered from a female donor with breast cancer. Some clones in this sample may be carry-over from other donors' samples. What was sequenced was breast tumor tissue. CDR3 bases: TGTGCCAGCAGCCGACAGGGTAGCCCACGGTATAGCAATCAGCCCCAGCATTTT. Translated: CASSRQGSPRYSNQPQHF.